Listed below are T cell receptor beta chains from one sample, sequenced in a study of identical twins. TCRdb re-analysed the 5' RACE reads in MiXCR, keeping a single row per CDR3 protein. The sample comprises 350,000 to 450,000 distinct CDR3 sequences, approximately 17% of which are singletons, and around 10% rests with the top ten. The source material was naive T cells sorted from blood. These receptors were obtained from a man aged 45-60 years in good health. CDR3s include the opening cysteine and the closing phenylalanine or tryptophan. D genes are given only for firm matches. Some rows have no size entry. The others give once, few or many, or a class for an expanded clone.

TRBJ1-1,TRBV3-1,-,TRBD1,TGTGCCAGCGCTACAGGGGTGAGCACTGAAGCTTTCTTT,CASATGVSTEAFF
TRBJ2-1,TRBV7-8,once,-,TGTGCCAGCAGCTTAATAAGAGGAGGGGACTCCTACAATGAGCAGTTCTTC,CASSLIRGGDSYNEQFF
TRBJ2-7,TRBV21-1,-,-,TGTGCCAGCAGCAAAGGGGACAGAACTTACGAGCAGTACTTC,CASSKGDRTYEQYF
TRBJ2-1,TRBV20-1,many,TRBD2,TGCAGTGCTATAGCGGGAGGGCCCTACAATGAGCAGTTCTTC,CSAIAGGPYNEQFF
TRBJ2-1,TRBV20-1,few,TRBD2,TGCAGTGCTAGTTTTGGACTAGCGGGGAATGAGCAGTTCTTC,CSASFGLAGNEQFF
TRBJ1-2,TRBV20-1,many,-,TGCAGTGCTAGGGCTGGGACGGCCGCAGCTAACTATGGCTACACCTTC,CSARAGTAAANYGYTF
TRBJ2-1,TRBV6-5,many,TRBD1,TGTGCCAGCAGTTCTACAGGGGTCTCCTACAATGAGCAGTTCTTC,CASSSTGVSYNEQFF
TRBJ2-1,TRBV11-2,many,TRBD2,TGTGCCAGCAGCTCCTTCTTTCGATTGGATAGCGGGGACTGGAAGTTCTTC,CASSSFFRLDSGDWKFF
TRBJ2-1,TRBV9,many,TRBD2,TGTGCCAGCAGCGTAGGGACTAGCGGGGGGAATAGCAATGAGCAGTTCTTC,CASSVGTSGGNSNEQFF
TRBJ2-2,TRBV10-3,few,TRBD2,TGTGCCATCAATAGAGGGGGACTAGACAACACCGGGGAGCTGTTTTTT,CAINRGGLDNTGELFF
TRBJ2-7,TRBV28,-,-,TGTGCCAGCACTGGGAGGTACTACGAGCAGTACTTC,CASTGRYYEQYF
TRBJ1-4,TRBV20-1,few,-,TGCAGTGCTAGAGATCTCACAGGGAGCCGGAAACTGTTTTTT,CSARDLTGSRKLFF
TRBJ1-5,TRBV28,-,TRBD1,TGTGCCAGCCGCAAGGGACAGGGGGCTCCCCAGCATTTT,CASRKGQGAPQHF
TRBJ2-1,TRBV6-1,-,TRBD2,TGTGCCAGCAGAATTTATAGCGGGAGTTGGGATATTGAGCAGTTCTTC,CASRIYSGSWDIEQFF
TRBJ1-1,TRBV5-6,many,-,TGTGCCAGCAGCTATTGGGAAAGTAATGAAGCTTTCTTT,CASSYWESNEAFF
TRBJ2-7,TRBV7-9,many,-,TGTGCCAGCAGCTCCGGTCTCCACGAGCAGTACTTC,CASSSGLHEQYF
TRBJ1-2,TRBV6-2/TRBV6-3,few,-,TGTGCCAGCAGTTTGCTGGAGCGGGGCTATGGCTACACCTTC,CASSLLERGYGYTF
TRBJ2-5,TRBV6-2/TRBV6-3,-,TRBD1,TGTGCCAGCAGCACCTTACAGGGGATTGGGACCCAGTACTTC,CASSTLQGIGTQYF
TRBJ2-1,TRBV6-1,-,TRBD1,TGTGCCACGCGAGACAGGGGAAACTACAATGAGCAGTTCTTC,CATRDRGNYNEQFF
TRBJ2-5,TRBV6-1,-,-,TGTGCCAGCAGTGAATACAGGGTTTCTTCCGAGACCCAGTACTTC,CASSEYRVSSETQYF
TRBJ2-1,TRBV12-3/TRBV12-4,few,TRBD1,TGTGCCAGCAACCACAGACAGGGCTCCTACAATGAGCAGTTCTTC,CASNHRQGSYNEQFF
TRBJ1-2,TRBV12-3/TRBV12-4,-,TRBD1,TGTGCCAGCAGTCCTGGACAGGGTACTTATGGCTACACCTTC,CASSPGQGTYGYTF
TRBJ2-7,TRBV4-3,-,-,TGCGCCAGCAGCCAAGCACAGGGAATAGCCTACGAGCAGTACTTC,CASSQAQGIAYEQYF
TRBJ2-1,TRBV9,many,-,TGTGCCAGCAGCGTAGCAGGTAGGCCGGTGGAGCAGTTCTTC,CASSVAGRPVEQFF
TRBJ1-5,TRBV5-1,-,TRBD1,TGCGCCAGCAGCTTGGGGACCGGGACAGGGAACCAGCCCCAGCATTTT,CASSLGTGTGNQPQHF
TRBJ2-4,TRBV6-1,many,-,TGTGCCAGCAGTGAAAGCAGCCAAGGGGGGACCCGGGTAGCCAAAAACATTCAGTACTTC,CASSESSQGGTRVAKNIQYF
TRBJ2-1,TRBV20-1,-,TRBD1,TGCAGTGCCCCGGGACAGGGGGACAATGAGCAGTTCTTC,CSAPGQGDNEQFF
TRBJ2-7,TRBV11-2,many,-,TGTGCCAGCAGCTTGGCAGGCAACTCCTACGAGCAGTACTTC,CASSLAGNSYEQYF
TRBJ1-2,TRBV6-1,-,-,TGTGCCAGCAGGCCCTGGGGTGGCGGCTATGGCTACACCTTC,CASRPWGGGYGYTF
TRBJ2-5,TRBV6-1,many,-,TGTGCCAGCAGCAGATTTCAGGGGTACCAAGAGACCCAGTACTTC,CASSRFQGYQETQYF
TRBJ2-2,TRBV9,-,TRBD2,TGTGCCAGCAGCGTAGATCTAGCGGGGTACGGGGAGCTGTTTTTT,CASSVDLAGYGELFF
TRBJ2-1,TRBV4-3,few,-,TGCGCCAGCAGCCATCACGCGGCCTATGGGCGGTTCTTC,CASSHHAAYGRFF
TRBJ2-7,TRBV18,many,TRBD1,TGTGCCAGCTCACCAATGACAGGGGGAATAATTTACGAGCAGTACTTC,CASSPMTGGIIYEQYF